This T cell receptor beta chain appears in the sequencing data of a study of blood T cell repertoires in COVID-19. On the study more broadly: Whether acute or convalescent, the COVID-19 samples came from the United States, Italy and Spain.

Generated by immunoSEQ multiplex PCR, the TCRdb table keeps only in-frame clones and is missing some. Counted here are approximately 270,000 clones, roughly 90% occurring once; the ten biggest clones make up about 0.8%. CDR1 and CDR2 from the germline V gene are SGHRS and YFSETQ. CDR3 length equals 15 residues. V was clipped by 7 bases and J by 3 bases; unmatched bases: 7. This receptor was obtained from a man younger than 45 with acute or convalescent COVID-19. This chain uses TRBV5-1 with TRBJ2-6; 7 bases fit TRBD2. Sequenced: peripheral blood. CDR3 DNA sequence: TGCGCCAGCCTCCCGGGGGGTTTTGGGGCCAACGTCCTGACTTTC. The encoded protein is CASLPGGFGANVLTF.